This T cell receptor beta chain was recovered during a study of OX40 agonist ivuxolimab in advanced cancers. Study-wide background: Recorded diagnoses for dose-escalation patients were hepatocellular carcinoma, melanoma, renal cell or head and neck cancer.

Points on this clone: The antigen is undetermined.

Regarding the study as a whole: With doses of 0.1 to 3.0 mg/kg, CD4+ and CD8+ blood T cells had undergone clonal expansion by week 6. CD8+ T cells showed, on average, more clonal expansion than CD4+ cells.

Profiled with immunoSEQ multiplex PCR; TCRdb holds only in-frame clones, not every one. The table includes just over 80,000 clones, over 75% detected once. CDR1 and CDR2 from the germline V gene are MNHNS and SASEGT. CDR3 size: 15 residues. Trimming shortened V by 4 bases and J by 0 bases, and 12 bases separated the two germline ends. The sequenced sample was CD4+ or CD8+ T cells sorted from blood, obtained in a trial of the OX40 agonist ivuxolimab. The clonotype was recovered from an adult with an advanced solid tumor such as melanoma, head and neck, liver or kidney cancer. This rearrangement joins TRBV6-1 to TRBJ1-1, with unresolved D. The CDR3 loop reads CASSVSTVVNTEAFF. In DNA, the CDR3 is TGTGCCAGCAGTGTCTCGACGGTGGTGAACACTGAAGCTTTCTTT.